One and the same sample provided the 23 T cell receptor beta chains below, sequenced in a study of beta chain features in type 1 diabetes. Study-wide results and caveats: Type 1 diabetes patients had moderately but significantly shorter TCRB CDR3s in all four CD4+ subsets.

Every bit of the isolated RNA underwent reverse transcription, so sequencing read expressed TCRB transcripts. The table came from immunoSEQ multiplex PCR; TCRdb's copy has only in-frame clones and leaves some out. Among hundreds of thousands of clones, roughly 13% were seen once, and the ten largest hold approximately 0.043%. Their recognized antigens are unknown. The specimen was naive CD4+ T cells from blood. These receptors all stem from a man between 18 and 35 years old with type 1 diabetes.

V and J are TRBV5-1 and TRBJ2-1, with 7 bases identical to TRBD1. The germline V gene encodes CDR1 SGHRS and CDR2 YFSETQ. J lost 1 base, V lost 0 bases, and 4 bases had no gene match. The CDR3 length is 16 residues. DNA for the CDR3: TGCGCCAGCAGCTTGGAAGGACAGGCATCCTACAATGAGCAGTTCTTC. Translation gives CASSLEGQASYNEQFF.

The chain links TRBV6-5 to TRBJ1-1; tentative D call: TRBD1 (6 bases). Trimming took 0 bases from V and 12 from J, leaving 17 bases between them. CDR1 is MNHEY, CDR2 SVGAGI, per germline. The CDR3 totals 14 residues. The CDR3 protein is CASSYSLITGLTFF. The DNA for the CDR3 is TGTGCCAGCAGTTACTCACTCATCACAGGGCTAACTTTCTTT.

This clone was observed a few times. The chain employs TRBV11-2 and TRBJ2-1, with 13 positions matching TRBD2. The CDR3 totals 19 residues. With V trimmed by 5 bases and J by 0 bases, 10 bases remained unmatched. Per the germline V gene, CDR1 is SGHAT and CDR2 is FQNNGV. The CDR3 sequence: CASSGGLAGYRSSYNEQFF. The CDR3 coding sequence is TGTGCCAGCAGCGGGGGACTAGCGGGATACAGGAGCTCCTACAATGAGCAGTTCTTC.

The V gene is TRBV11-2, the J gene TRBJ2-3, with 9 bases aligning to TRBD1. Trimming removed 3 bases from V and 4 bases from J; junction bases left unmatched: 5. Germline V gene data show CDR1 as SGHAT and CDR2 as FQNNGV. The CDR3 is 15 amino acids. CDR3 protein: CASSFRTGAADTQYF. The DNA of the CDR3 is TGTGCCAGCAGCTTTAGGACAGGGGCAGCAGATACGCAGTATTTT.

This clone was detected a few times. This chain links TRBV30 with TRBJ2-2; unclear D gene. Trimming took 0 bases from V and 1 from J, leaving 21 bases between them. CDR1 and CDR2 (germline): GTSNPN, SVGIG (reference sequence). The CDR3 consists of 19 residues. CDR3 in amino acids: CAWSVLRYLGGGNTGELFF. The CDR3 region has the DNA TGTGCCTGGAGTGTACTTCGGTATCTGGGCGGTGGGAACACCGGGGAGCTGTTTTTT.

This clone was counted between two and nine times. The V and J genes are TRBV28 and TRBJ2-1; D gene uncertain. CDR3 size: 11 residues. Germline CDR1 and CDR2: MDHEN and SYDVKM. The V end was cut by 4 bases, the J end by 5 bases, with 3 bases between. The CDR3 here is CASSSDNEQFF. CDR3 nucleotide sequence: TGTGCCAGCAGTTCTGACAATGAGCAGTTCTTC.

The chain links TRBV25-1 to TRBJ1-6; 7 nucleotides match TRBD1. This CDR3 is 16 amino acids long. Trimming cost V 8 bases and J 3 bases; bases outside gene matches: 10. CDR1 is MGHDK, CDR2 SYGVNS, per germline. The CDR3 DNA reads TGTGCCAGCGGCGGCCCCGGGACAGACTATAATTCACCCCTCCACTTT. Its translation is CASGGPGTDYNSPLHF.

This clone was seen only a few times. The chain carries TRBV29-1 and TRBJ1-1, with D possibly matching TRBD1 (6 bases). The germline gives CDR1 SQVTM, CDR2 ANQGSEA. This CDR3 is 15 amino acids long. V was cut by 0 bases and J by 0 bases, with 11 bases left in between. Written as DNA, the CDR3 is TGCAGCGTTGAAGATCCGGGACATCTGAACACTGAAGCTTTCTTT. This codes for CSVEDPGHLNTEAFF.

The chain employs TRBV4-3 and TRBJ2-7; no definite D call. Looked up from germline, CDR1 is LGHNA and CDR2 is YSLEER. The CDR3 runs 13 residues. V lost 0 bases and J 4 bases, leaving 7 bases between the germline ends. CDR3 in amino acids: CASSQDYLYEQYF. The CDR3, as DNA: TGCGCCAGCAGCCAAGATTATCTATACGAGCAGTACTTC.

This chain connects TRBV27 to TRBJ2-3; D gene unclear. Between the trimmed V and J ends, which lost 2 bases and 2 bases, there was a span of 5 bases. Looked up from germline, CDR1 is MNHEY and CDR2 is SMNVEV (reference sequence). This CDR3 contains 13 residues. CDR3 amino acids: CASSLRPTDTQYF. For the CDR3, the DNA is TGTGCCAGCAGTTTAAGGCCCACAGATACGCAGTATTTT.

The chain uses TRBV2 and TRBJ2-7, with TRBD2 identical over 10 bases. The CDR3 runs to 16 residues. Losses at the gene ends were 1 base for V and 2 bases for J; bases not matched to a gene: 5. The germline V gene encodes CDR1 SNHLY and CDR2 FYNNEI. The DNA for the CDR3 is TGTGCCAGCAGTGAAGGGAGCGGGAGGGCTCCCTACGAGCAGTACTTC. Residues: CASSEGSGRAPYEQYF.

V usage is TRBV19 and J usage is TRBJ1-2; 8 nucleotides agree with TRBD1. V trimming: 11 bases; J trimming: 8 bases; junction bases outside the gene matches: 16. CDR1 and CDR2 (germline): LNHDA, SQIVND (reference sequence). The CDR3 is made up of 14 amino acids. The CDR3 here is CAGSPRTGTNGYTF. The CDR3 region has the DNA TGTGCCGGATCCCCCCGGACAGGGACAAACGGCTACACCTTC.

This clone was observed a few times. This chain links TRBV2 with TRBJ1-5, with TRBD1 matching 11 bases. This CDR3 has 14 residues. Germline CDR1 and CDR2: SNHLY and FYNNEI. Unmatched junction bases numbered 3, after V lost 5 bases and J lost 6 bases. The CDR3 DNA reads TGTGCCAGCAGTCTCGGGACAGGGGGTCAGCCCCAGCATTTT. Amino acid sequence: CASSLGTGGQPQHF.

The chain joins TRBV7-2 to TRBJ2-7, with D possibly called TRBD1 or TRBD2 (6 bases each). This CDR3 is built from 14 residues. Between the trimmed V and J ends, which lost 11 bases and 2 bases, there was a span of 19 bases. The germline gives CDR1 SGHTA, CDR2 FQGNSA. The CDR3 DNA reads TGTGCCTCCAGGGTGGGGGGCCAACCCTACGAGCAGTACTTC. This codes for CASRVGGQPYEQYF.

This clone showed up just a few times. This chain joins TRBV25-1 and TRBJ2-7; 7 bases map to TRBD1. This CDR3 region has 15 residues. The germline gives CDR1 MGHDK, CDR2 SYGVNS. The V segment lost 3 bases and the J segment 5 bases; nucleotides outside the gene matches: 10. CDR3 in amino acids: CASSDTRQGLDEQYF. CDR3 DNA: TGTGCCAGCAGTGACACGAGACAGGGTCTTGACGAGCAGTACTTC.

The chain joins TRBV7-2 to TRBJ2-3, with D uncertain. There are 15 residues in the CDR3. Looked up from germline, CDR1 is SGHTA and CDR2 is FQGNSA. The ends were cut back, 4 bases at V and 2 bases at J, with 13 bases in the middle. The CDR3 nucleotides read TGTGCCAGCAGCTCCCCATCAGGCTACACAGATACGCAGTATTTT. This sequence encodes CASSSPSGYTDTQYF. Variable domain in full (rest from reference TRBV7-2 and TRBJ2-3): GAGVSQSPSNKVTEKGKDVELRCDPISGHTALYWYRQSLGQGLEFLIYFQGNSAPDKSGLPSDRFSAERTGGSVSTLTIQRTQQEDSAVYLCASSSPSGYTDTQYFGPGTRLTVL.

Concerning this clone itself: Sequence at one end of the junction differs from germline and may be a read error. This specimen includes other DNA sequences encoding the same CDR3. This sequence joins TRBV7-7 and TRBJ2-1; no clear D. CDR3 size: 11 residues. Germline V gives CDR1 SSHAT, CDR2 FNYEAQ (reference sequence). In DNA form, the CDR3 reads TGTGCTAGCAGCTTGGGTGGTGAGCAGTTCTTC. As protein: CASSLGGEQFF.

This clone has more than one count but fewer than ten. CDR3 coding DNA: TGTGCCAGCAGCCCCCGGACTAGCGGGGGTAATGAGCAGTTCTTC. Protein sequence: CASSPRTSGGNEQFF. V is TRBV2 and J is TRBJ2-1, with TRBD2 identical over 13 bases. Germline V gene data show CDR1 as SNHLY and CDR2 as FYNNEI. CDR3 size: 15 residues. The V gene end was trimmed by 6 bases and the J gene end by 7 bases; junction bases not matched to a gene: 6.

V is TRBV5-1 and J is TRBJ1-1; unclear D gene. V dropped 0 bases and J dropped 5 bases, with 8 bases sitting between them. CDR1 SGHRS and CDR2 YFSETQ come from the germline V gene. The CDR3 sequence is 13 residues long. The DNA of the CDR3 is TGCGCCAGCAGCTTGGGGTCGGTAACTGAAGCTTTCTTT. It codes for CASSLGSVTEAFF.

The rearrangement uses TRBV5-1 and TRBJ2-3; TRBD1 matches at 8 bases. The V and J ends lost 4 bases and 6 bases, in that order; junction bases with no gene match: 7. Germline loops: CDR1 SGHRS, CDR2 YFSETQ. CDR3 length: 14 residues. The CDR3 coding sequence is TGCGCCAGCAGCCTACAGGGGGTTCAGGATACGCAGTATTTT. The encoded protein is CASSLQGVQDTQYF.

The V call is TRBV7-9, the J call TRBJ1-1; D perhaps matches TRBD1 (6 bases). V lost 3 bases, J lost 2 bases, and 13 bases lay in between. CDR1 is SEHNR and CDR2 is FQNEAQ in the germline V gene (reference sequence). CDR3 size: 15 residues. As DNA, the CDR3 is TGTGCCAGCAGCTTCGCCGGGACAATCAACACTGAAGCTTTCTTT. It translates to CASSFAGTINTEAFF.

The sample holds a few counts of this clone. CDR3 bases: TGTGCCAGCTCACCCCAGTTGGACACCGGGGAGCTGTTTTTT. It yields the protein CASSPQLDTGELFF. The gene calls are TRBV18 and TRBJ2-2; D gene unclear. The CDR3 totals 14 residues. Germline loops: CDR1 KGHSH, CDR2 LQKENI. Trimming removed 3 bases from V and 3 bases from J, with 8 bases in between. The full variable domain, in which reference TRBV18 and TRBJ2-2 provide the parts outside the CDR3, is NAGVMQNPRHLVRRRGQEARLRCSPMKGHSHVYWYRQLPEEGLKFMVYLQKENIIDESGMPKERFSAEFPKEGPSILRIQQVVRGDSAAYFCASSPQLDTGELFFGEGSRLTVL.

The rearrangement uses TRBV5-4 and TRBJ2-3; 9 bases agree with TRBD1. With V trimmed by 4 bases and J by 5 bases, 8 bases remained unmatched. Germline V gene sequence: CDR1 SGHNT, CDR2 YYREEE (reference sequence). CDR3 length: 15 residues. Here the CDR3 DNA reads TGTGCCAGCAGCCCCCGGGGACAGGGTAAAGATACGCAGTATTTT. It translates to CASSPRGQGKDTQYF.